The rows below give T cell receptor beta chains drawn from one sample of a study of PD-1 blockade in classical Hodgkin lymphoma. Assay used: immunoSEQ multiplex PCR; TCRdb lists only in-frame clones, some missing. In the table there are approximately 20,000 clones, around 94% of which are singletons. The sequencing sample was made of peripheral blood mononuclear cells (PBMCs). The receptors shown here come from a human donor with classical Hodgkin lymphoma. Both conserved end residues are part of each CDR3. Fields, in order: clone size, J gene, D gene, V gene, CDR3 DNA, CDR3 protein. D genes are given only for firm matches. Size tells how often a clone was seen (once, few, many) or the class of an expanded clone, and some rows leave it out.

NA	TRBJ2-1	TRBD1	TRBV7-9	TGTGCCAGCAGCTTAGCGGTGGAGTTGGACAGGGCGACTGACAATGAGCAGTTCTTC	CASSLAVELDRATDNEQFF
NA	TRBJ2-2	NA	TRBV2	TGTGCCTCAGTAGGCCCACCCGCGAACACCGGGGAGCTGTTTTTT	CASVGPPANTGELFF
NA	TRBJ1-1	NA	TRBV27	TGTGCCAGCAGTTTATATCGGGCGGGGGACACTGAAGCTTTCTTT	CASSLYRAGDTEAFF
once	TRBJ2-7	NA	TRBV6-5	TGTGCCAGCCAAAGGCAGAGCTCCTACGAGCAGTACTTC	CASQRQSSYEQYF
NA	TRBJ2-1	NA	TRBV5-6	TGTGCCAGCAGCTTGGACAGGGCCTCCTACAATGAGCAGTTCTTC	CASSLDRASYNEQFF
NA	TRBJ2-2	TRBD1	TRBV19	TGTGCCAGTAGTACGGACAGGGGTGCCGGGGAGCTGTTTTTT	CASSTDRGAGELFF
once	TRBJ1-2	TRBD1	TRBV25-1	TGTGCCAGCAGTGCTTGGCCTGGACAGGACGTAGGCTACACCTTC	CASSAWPGQDVGYTF
once	TRBJ2-7	NA	TRBV19	TGTGCCAGTAGTAGCCGGTTGACAGTTACCTACGAGCAGTACTTC	CASSSRLTVTYEQYF
NA	TRBJ2-5	NA	TRBV10-3	TGTGCCACCCAGAAGACGGGAGAAGAGACCCAGTACTTC	CATQKTGEETQYF
NA	TRBJ1-1	NA	TRBV5-8	TGTGCCAGCAGCCTCCAACGTATACACACTGAAGCTTTCTTT	CASSLQRIHTEAFF
NA	TRBJ2-2	NA	TRBV7-9	TGTGCCAGCAGCCCGGGACTGAACACCGGGGAGCTGTTTTTT	CASSPGLNTGELFF
NA	TRBJ1-2	NA	TRBV19	TGTGCCAGTAGTACGCCCCGGGGGGACTATGGCTACACCTTC	CASSTPRGDYGYTF
NA	TRBJ2-3	NA	TRBV5-8	TGTGCCGGCAGGATAACAGGGAGGGATACGCAGTATTTT	CAGRITGRDTQYF
NA	TRBJ2-7	NA	TRBV2	TGTGCCAGCGGGGTGGGACCGGAGTCCTCCTACGAGCAGTACTTC	CASGVGPESSYEQYF
NA	TRBJ2-7	TRBD2	TRBV5-8	TGTGCCAGCAGCTTCCAGCGGGGGTCCTCCTACGAGCAGTACTTC	CASSFQRGSSYEQYF
NA	TRBJ1-1	NA	TRBV6-1	TGTGCCAGCAGTGAAGTTTGGACAGCGAACACTGAAGCTTTCTTT	CASSEVWTANTEAFF
NA	TRBJ1-2	NA	TRBV21-1	TGTGCCAGCAGCAAAGGGGGCATGGTCCGCTATGGCTACACCTTC	CASSKGGMVRYGYTF
NA	TRBJ1-3	NA	TRBV18	TGTGCCAGCTCACCAGATCGGGGATCCGGAAACACCATATATTTT	CASSPDRGSGNTIYF
NA	TRBJ1-4	NA	TRBV6-9	TGTGCCAGCAGTTACTCGCGGCTAAATGATGAAAAACTGTTTTTT	CASSYSRLNDEKLFF
NA	TRBJ1-3	TRBD1	TRBV18	TGTGCCAGCTCACCGGAACAGGGGGGAAACACCATATATTTT	CASSPEQGGNTIYF
NA	TRBJ2-1	TRBD2	TRBV5-1	TGCGCCAGCAGCTTGTTGCCAGCGGGGGGCTCCTACAATGAGCAGTTCTTC	CASSLLPAGGSYNEQFF
NA	TRBJ1-6	NA	TRBV28	TGTGCCAGCAGTTTTCGACTGGCTAATTCACCCCTCCACTTT	CASSFRLANSPLHF
few	TRBJ2-3	TRBD2	TRBV7-8	TGTGCCAGCTGGAGACCGGGGGGTGCCACAGATACGCAGTATTTT	CASWRPGGATDTQYF
NA	TRBJ1-6	NA	TRBV2	TGTGCCAGCAGGCAGGGGCTAAATTCACCCCTCCACTTT	CASRQGLNSPLHF
once	TRBJ1-2	NA	TRBV28	TGTGCCAGCTCTCGCGGTCCTAACTATGGCTACACCTTC	CASSRGPNYGYTF
NA	TRBJ1-5	NA	TRBV19	TGTGCCAGTAGTATAGCGGGGGCTCAGCCCCAGCATTTT	CASSIAGAQPQHF
NA	TRBJ2-2	NA	TRBV19	TGTGCCAGTAGTATAGTAGGGGTCTCCGGGGAGCTGTTTTTT	CASSIVGVSGELFF
NA	TRBJ1-5	NA	TRBV6-6	TGTGCCAGCAGTACCCTTGGAGGTGGGAGCAATCAGCCCCAGCATTTT	CASSTLGGGSNQPQHF
NA	TRBJ2-7	NA	TRBV5-6	TGTGCCAGCAGTTTATTTGCGGGCCGACCCTCCTACGAGCAGTACTTC	CASSLFAGRPSYEQYF
NA	TRBJ1-5	NA	TRBV28	TGTGCCAGCAGTTTATGGTCCAGGGCGAGCAATCAGCCCCAGCATTTT	CASSLWSRASNQPQHF
NA	TRBJ2-7	NA	TRBV11-2	TGTGCCAGCAGCCCCGGGACTCCCCGGGAGCAGTACTTC	CASSPGTPREQYF
NA	TRBJ2-5	NA	TRBV7-6	TGTGCCAGCAGCAACCAGGACAGCCAAGAGACCCAGTACTTC	CASSNQDSQETQYF
NA	TRBJ1-5	NA	TRBV30	TGTGCCTGGAGTGTGAGTAAAGGCGGGCCCCAGCATTTT	CAWSVSKGGPQHF
NA	TRBJ1-2	TRBD1	TRBV30	TGTGCCTGGGGACAGGGTAACGCTAACTATGGCTACACCTTC	CAWGQGNANYGYTF
NA	TRBJ1-6	TRBD1	TRBV6-5	TGTGCCAGCAGTCCCTCGACAGGGATGGGTTCACCCCTCCACTTT	CASSPSTGMGSPLHF
NA	TRBJ2-7	NA	TRBV6-5	TGTGCCAGCAGTTACTCTTCAGGGACCCACTACGAGCAGTACTTC	CASSYSSGTHYEQYF
NA	TRBJ2-1	TRBD2	TRBV10-3	TGTGCCATCAGTGACCCCGGGACTAGCGGGGACAATGAGCAGTTCTTC	CAISDPGTSGDNEQFF
once	TRBJ2-7	TRBD1	TRBV6-5	TGTGCCAGCACACGGGGCAGGGGGCATGAGCAGTACTTC	CASTRGRGHEQYF
NA	TRBJ1-2	TRBD1	TRBV5-1	TGCGCCAGCAACGGAGGGGGCTTTGGCTACACCTTC	CASNGGGFGYTF
once	TRBJ1-2	NA	TRBV29-1	TGCAGCCCCCGGCCTCTGTCGGGCTATGGCTACACCTTC	CSPRPLSGYGYTF
NA	TRBJ2-3	TRBD2	TRBV7-2	TGTGCCAGCAGCTCCCGTAGCGGGGGGCCCATGGATACGCAGTATTTT	CASSSRSGGPMDTQYF
NA	TRBJ2-1	NA	TRBV25-1	TGTGCCAGCAGCGAAGCGAACAGGGAAACTGGTGAGCAGTTCTTC	CASSEANRETGEQFF
NA	TRBJ1-6	NA	TRBV5-4	TGTGCCAGCAGCTCAGGACCAGGGGTTGGTAATTCACCCCTCCACTTT	CASSSGPGVGNSPLHF
NA	TRBJ1-6	NA	TRBV2	TGTGCCAGCAGTTCCAACGGCTTCTATAATTCACCCCTCCACTTT	CASSSNGFYNSPLHF
NA	TRBJ1-3	NA	TRBV7-9	TGTGCCAGCAGTAACGCGGAGGGAAACACCATATATTTT	CASSNAEGNTIYF